The source of this T cell receptor beta chain is a study of T cells in Graves' hyperthyroidism and ophthalmopathy. Across the study: Peripheral blood was taken when the disease was first diagnosed, before any treatment began. Whole-study results and caveats: For ophthalmopathy, model prediction preceded onset by a median roughly 6.5 months.

This clonotype was seen ten or more times. The target antigen is unknown. The CDR3 runs to 12 residues. Germline V gene data show CDR1 as SQVTM and CDR2 as ANQGSEA. The V end was cut by 1 base, the J end by 2 bases, with 6 bases between. Amplified regions were TCR beta CDR3 sequences from RNA transcripts. TCR CDR3 underwent first-round RT-PCR with the HTBI primer set. TCRdb itself ran the multiplex PCR reads through MiXCR, one entry per CDR3 protein. This sample has about 640,000 distinct CDR3 sequences, with around 15% found just once. This chain joins TRBV29-1 and TRBJ2-7; no firm D call. The sequencing input was blood. This sequence was found in a woman between 50 and 59 years old with Graves' ophthalmopathy. CDR3 protein: CSVEGTAYEQYF. CDR3 DNA sequence: TGCAGCGTTGAAGGAACAGCCTACGAGCAGTACTTC.